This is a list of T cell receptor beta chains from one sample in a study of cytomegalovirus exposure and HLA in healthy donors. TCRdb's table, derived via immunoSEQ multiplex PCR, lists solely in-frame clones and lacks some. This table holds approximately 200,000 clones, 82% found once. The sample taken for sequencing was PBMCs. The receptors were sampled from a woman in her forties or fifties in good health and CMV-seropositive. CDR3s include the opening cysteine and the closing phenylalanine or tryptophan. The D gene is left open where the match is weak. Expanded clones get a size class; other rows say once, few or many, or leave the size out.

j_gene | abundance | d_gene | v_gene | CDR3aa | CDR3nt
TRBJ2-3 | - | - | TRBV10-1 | CASSESRGFPDTQYF | TGCGCCAGCAGTGAGTCCCGGGGATTCCCAGATACGCAGTATTTT
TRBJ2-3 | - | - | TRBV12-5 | CASGPEVDTQYF | TGTGCTAGTGGTCCCGAGGTTGATACGCAGTATTTT
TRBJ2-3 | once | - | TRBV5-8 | CASRTRGGTDTQYF | TGTGCCAGCAGAACCAGGGGAGGGACAGATACGCAGTATTTT
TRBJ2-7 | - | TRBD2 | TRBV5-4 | CASSRGGGASSFYEQYF | TGTGCCAGCAGCAGGGGCGGGGGAGCTAGCAGCTTTTACGAGCAGTACTTC
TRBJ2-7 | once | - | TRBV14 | CASRQYSYEQYF | TGTGCCAGCAGGCAGTACTCCTACGAGCAGTACTTC
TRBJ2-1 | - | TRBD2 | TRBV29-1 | CSVVSGSSYNEQFF | TGCAGCGTTGTTAGCGGGAGCTCCTACAATGAGCAGTTCTTC
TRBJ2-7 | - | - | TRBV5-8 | CASSIGTAGPYEQYF | TGTGCCAGCAGCATTGGTACTGCTGGGCCCTACGAGCAGTACTTC
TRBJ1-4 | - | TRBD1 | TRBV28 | CASSAEQGAANEKLFF | TGTGCCAGCAGTGCGGAGCAGGGGGCTGCTAATGAAAAACTGTTTTTT
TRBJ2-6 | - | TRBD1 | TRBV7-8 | CASSPRPGTGKGANVLTF | TGTGCCAGCAGCCCTCGCCCCGGGACAGGGAAAGGGGCCAACGTCCTGACTTTC
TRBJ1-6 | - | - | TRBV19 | CASSIQGGDSPLHF | TGTGCCAGTAGTATCCAGGGTGGGGATTCACCCCTCCACTTT
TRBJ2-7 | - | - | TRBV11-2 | CASSSPSYEQYF | TGTGCCAGCAGCTCCCCCAGCTACGAGCAGTACTTC
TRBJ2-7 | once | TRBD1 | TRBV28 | CASSLLTGGSYEQYF | TGTGCCAGCAGTTTATTGACAGGGGGCTCCTACGAGCAGTACTTC
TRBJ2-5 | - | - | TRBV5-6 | CASSSGGLQETQYF | TGTGCCAGCAGCTCCGGAGGGTTACAAGAGACCCAGTACTTC
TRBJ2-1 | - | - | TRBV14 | CASSRAGLRWGEQFF | TGTGCCAGCAGCCGTGCGGGACTGCGATGGGGTGAGCAGTTCTTC
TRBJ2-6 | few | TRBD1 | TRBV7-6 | CASSPTGAGANVLTF | TGTGCCAGCAGCCCGACAGGGGCTGGGGCCAACGTCCTGACTTTC
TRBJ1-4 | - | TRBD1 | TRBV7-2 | CASSQRTGGEKLFF | TGTGCCAGCAGCCAACGGACAGGGGGTGAAAAACTGTTTTTT
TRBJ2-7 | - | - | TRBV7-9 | CASSLAFSGFYEQYF | TGTGCCAGCAGCTTAGCATTTAGCGGTTTCTACGAGCAGTACTTC
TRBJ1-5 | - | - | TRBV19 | CASSTLRAMENQPQHF | TGTGCCAGTAGTACCCTCAGGGCAATGGAGAATCAGCCCCAGCATTTT
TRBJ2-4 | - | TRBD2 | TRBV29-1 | CSVEGTRDNSQYF | TGCAGCGTTGAAGGGACTAGAGATAACAGTCAGTACTTC
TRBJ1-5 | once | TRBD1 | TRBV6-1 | CASSETTGVQPQHF | TGTGCCAGCAGTGAGACAACAGGGGTTCAGCCCCAGCATTTT
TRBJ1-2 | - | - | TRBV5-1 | CASSLEGARNGYTF | TGCGCCAGCAGCTTGGAAGGGGCGCGGAATGGCTACACCTTC
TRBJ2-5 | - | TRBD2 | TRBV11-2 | CASSSLAGGQETQYF | TGTGCCAGCAGCTCTCTAGCGGGGGGGCAAGAGACCCAGTACTTC
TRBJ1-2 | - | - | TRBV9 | CASSLLSGVRYTF | TGTGCCAGCAGCCTCCTGAGCGGGGTTCGCTACACCTTC
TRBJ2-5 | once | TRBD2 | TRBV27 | CASKSLAGVETQYF | TGTGCCAGTAAGAGCTTGGCGGGGGTTGAGACCCAGTACTTC
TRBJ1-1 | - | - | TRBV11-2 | CASSYRVSEAFF | TGTGCCAGCAGCTACAGGGTTTCTGAAGCTTTCTTT
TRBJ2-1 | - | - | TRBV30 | CAWAEGQGGYNEQFF | TGTGCCTGGGCCGAAGGGCAGGGTGGTTACAATGAGCAGTTCTTC